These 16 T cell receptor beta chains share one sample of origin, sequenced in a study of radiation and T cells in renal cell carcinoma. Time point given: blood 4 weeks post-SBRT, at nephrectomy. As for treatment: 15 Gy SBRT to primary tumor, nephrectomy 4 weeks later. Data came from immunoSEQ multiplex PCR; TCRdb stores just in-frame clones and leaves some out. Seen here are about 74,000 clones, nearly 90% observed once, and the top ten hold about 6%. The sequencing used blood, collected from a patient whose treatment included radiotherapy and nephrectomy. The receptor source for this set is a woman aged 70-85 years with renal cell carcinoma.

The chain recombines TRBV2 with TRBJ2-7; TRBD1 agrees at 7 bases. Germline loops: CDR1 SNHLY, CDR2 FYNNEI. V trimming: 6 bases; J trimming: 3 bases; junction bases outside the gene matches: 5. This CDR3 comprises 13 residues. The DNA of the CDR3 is TGTGCCAGCAGCCGGGACAGTCTCTACGAGCAGTACTTC. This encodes CASSRDSLYEQYF.

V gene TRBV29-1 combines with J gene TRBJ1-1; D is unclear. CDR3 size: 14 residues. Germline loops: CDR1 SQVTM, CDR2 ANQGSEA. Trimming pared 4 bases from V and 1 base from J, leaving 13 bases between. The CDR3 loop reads CSVGSRSRNTEAFF. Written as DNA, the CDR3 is TGCAGCGTTGGGTCAAGAAGTAGGAACACTGAAGCTTTCTTT.

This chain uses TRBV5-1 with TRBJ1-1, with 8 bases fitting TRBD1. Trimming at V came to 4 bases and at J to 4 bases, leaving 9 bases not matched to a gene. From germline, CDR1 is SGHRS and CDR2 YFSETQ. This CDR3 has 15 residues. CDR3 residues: CASSGGDRFGTEAFF. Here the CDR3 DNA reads TGCGCCAGCAGCGGAGGGGACAGGTTCGGCACTGAAGCTTTCTTT.

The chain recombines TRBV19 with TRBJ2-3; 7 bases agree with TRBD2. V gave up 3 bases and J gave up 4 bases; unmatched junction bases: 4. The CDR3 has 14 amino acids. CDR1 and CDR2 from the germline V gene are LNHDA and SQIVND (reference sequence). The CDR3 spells CASSMGGRSDTQYF. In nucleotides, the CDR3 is TGTGCCAGTAGTATGGGGGGGAGGTCAGATACGCAGTATTTT.

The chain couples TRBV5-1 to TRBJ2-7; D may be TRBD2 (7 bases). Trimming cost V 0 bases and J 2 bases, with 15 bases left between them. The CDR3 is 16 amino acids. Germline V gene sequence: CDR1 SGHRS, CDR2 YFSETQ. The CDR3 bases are TGCGCCAGCAGCTTGGAGGGGGGGAGCCCACCCTACGAGCAGTACTTC. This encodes CASSLEGGSPPYEQYF.

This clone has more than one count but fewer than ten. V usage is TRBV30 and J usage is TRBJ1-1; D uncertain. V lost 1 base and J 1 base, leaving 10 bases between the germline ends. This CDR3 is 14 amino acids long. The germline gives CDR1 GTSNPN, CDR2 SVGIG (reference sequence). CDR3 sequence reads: CAWSGKGKNTEAFF. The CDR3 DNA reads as TGTGCCTGGAGTGGAAAAGGGAAGAACACTGAAGCTTTCTTT.

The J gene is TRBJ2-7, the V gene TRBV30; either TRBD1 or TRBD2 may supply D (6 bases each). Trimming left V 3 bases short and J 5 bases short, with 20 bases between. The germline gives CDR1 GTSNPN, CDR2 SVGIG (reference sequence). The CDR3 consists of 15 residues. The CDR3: CAWSQAGTGGHEQYF. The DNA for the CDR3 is TGTGCCTGGAGCCAAGCCGGGACTGGGGGCCACGAGCAGTACTTC.

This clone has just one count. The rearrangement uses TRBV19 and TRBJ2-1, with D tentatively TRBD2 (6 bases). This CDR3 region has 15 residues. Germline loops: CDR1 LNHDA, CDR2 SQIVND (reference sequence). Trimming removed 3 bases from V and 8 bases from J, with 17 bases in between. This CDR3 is CASSMPRGLSYEQFF. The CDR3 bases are TGTGCCAGTAGTATGCCGCGGGGACTCTCCTATGAGCAGTTCTTC.

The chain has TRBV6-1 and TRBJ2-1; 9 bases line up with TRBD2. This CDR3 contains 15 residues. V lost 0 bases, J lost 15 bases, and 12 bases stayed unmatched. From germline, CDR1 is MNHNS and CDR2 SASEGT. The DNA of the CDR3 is TGTGCCAGCAGTGAAGCCGTAGCGGGGGTAGCTAGTTGGTTCTTC. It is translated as CASSEAVAGVASWFF.

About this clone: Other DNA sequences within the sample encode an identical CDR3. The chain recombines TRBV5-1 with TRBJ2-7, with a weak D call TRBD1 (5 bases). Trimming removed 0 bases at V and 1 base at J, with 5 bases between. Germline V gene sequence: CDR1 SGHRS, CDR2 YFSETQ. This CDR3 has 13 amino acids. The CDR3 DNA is TGCGCCAGCAGCTTGGGACAGTCCTACGAGCAGTACTTC. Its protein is CASSLGQSYEQYF.

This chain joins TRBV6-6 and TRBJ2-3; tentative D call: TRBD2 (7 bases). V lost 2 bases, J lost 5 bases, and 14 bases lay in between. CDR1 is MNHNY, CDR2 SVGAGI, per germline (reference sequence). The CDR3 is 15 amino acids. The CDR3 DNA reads TGTGCCAGCAGTTACGAGGGGGGGCAGATAGATACGCAGTATTTT. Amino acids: CASSYEGGQIDTQYF.

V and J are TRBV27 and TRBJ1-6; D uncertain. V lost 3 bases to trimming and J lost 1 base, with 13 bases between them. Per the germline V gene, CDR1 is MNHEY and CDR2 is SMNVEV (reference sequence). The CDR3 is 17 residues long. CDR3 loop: CASSFLELRSYNSPLHF. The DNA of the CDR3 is TGTGCCAGCAGTTTCCTCGAGCTCAGGTCCTATAATTCACCCCTCCACTTT.

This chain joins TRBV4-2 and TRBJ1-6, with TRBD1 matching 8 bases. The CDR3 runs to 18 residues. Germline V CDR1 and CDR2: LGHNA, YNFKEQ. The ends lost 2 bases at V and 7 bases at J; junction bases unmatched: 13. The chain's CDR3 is CASSQTSDRDAWNSPLHF. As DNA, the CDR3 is TGTGCCAGCAGCCAAACTTCGGACAGGGATGCGTGGAATTCACCCCTCCACTTT.

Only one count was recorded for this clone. DNA for the CDR3: TGTGCCAGCAGCTTAATCACAGATACGCAGTATTTT. It yields the protein CASSLITDTQYF. This chain links TRBV7-6 with TRBJ2-3; the D is unclear. Germline V gene data show CDR1 as SGHVS and CDR2 as FNYEAQ. The CDR3 has 12 residues. V dropped 2 bases and J dropped 2 bases, with 2 bases sitting between them.

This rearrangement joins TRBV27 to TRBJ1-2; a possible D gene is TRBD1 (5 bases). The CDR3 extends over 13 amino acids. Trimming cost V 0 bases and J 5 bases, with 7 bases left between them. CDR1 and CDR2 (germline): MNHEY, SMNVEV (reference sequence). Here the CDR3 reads CASSLSRGYGYTF. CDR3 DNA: TGTGCCAGCAGTTTATCCCGGGGGTATGGCTACACCTTC.

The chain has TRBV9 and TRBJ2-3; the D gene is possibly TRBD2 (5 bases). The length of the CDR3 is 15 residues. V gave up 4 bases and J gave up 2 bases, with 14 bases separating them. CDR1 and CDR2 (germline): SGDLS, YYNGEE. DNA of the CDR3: TGTGCCAGCAGCCCTTGGACGGGATCCACAGATACGCAGTATTTT. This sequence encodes CASSPWTGSTDTQYF.